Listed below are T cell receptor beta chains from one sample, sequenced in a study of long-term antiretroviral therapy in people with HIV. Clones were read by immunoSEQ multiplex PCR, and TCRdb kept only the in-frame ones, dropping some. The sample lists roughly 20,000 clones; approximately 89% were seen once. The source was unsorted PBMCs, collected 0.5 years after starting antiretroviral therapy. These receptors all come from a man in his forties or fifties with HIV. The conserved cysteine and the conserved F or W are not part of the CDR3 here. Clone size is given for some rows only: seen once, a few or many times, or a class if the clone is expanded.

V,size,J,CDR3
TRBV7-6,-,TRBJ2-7,ASSIRDHGNYEQY
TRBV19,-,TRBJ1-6,ASKLDRAENSPLH
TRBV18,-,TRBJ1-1,ASSPIQSNTEAF
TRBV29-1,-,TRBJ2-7,SVKEDSTDKYYEQY
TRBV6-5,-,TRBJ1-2,ASSSAEHGYT
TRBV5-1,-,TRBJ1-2,ASSLQGDYGYT
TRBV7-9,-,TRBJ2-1,ASSLGLGAEWDNEQF
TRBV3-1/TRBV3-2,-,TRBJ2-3,ASGTQY
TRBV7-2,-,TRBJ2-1,ASSLASSGGVTNEQF
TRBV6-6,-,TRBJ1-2,ASSYNGPDSNYGYT
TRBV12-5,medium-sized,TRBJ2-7,ASGLGSYEQY
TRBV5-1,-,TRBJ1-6,ASSLVQGNSPLH
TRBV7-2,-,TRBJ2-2,ASSLDRGSTGELF
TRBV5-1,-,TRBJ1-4,ASSPRTGETEKLF
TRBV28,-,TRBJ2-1,ASSTLGEPYNEQF
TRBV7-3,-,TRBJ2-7,ASSLLPGEQY
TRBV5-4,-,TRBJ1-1,ASSQGISRGTEAF
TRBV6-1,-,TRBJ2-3,ASSESPTNTDTQY
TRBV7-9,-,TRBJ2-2,ASSLALPRDPGELF
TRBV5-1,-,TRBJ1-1,ASRDGQLNTEAF
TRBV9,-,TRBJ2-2,ASSPGQGVDTGELF
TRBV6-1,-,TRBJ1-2,ASSVSAAYGYT
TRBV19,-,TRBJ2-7,ASSSLWGYEQY
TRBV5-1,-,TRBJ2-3,ASSLVARGGTDTQY
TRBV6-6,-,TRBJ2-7,ASSYSISYEQY
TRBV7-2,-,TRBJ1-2,ASSPGSVYGYT
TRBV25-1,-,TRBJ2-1,ASSERFWGPLDNEQF
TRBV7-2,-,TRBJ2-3,ASSLAWLEADTQY
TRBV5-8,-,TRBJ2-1,ASTLDGNYAPKQF
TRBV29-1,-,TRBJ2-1,SVGTGVYNEQF
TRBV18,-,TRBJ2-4,ASSPGSGVDIQY
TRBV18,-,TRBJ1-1,ASSPGTEAF
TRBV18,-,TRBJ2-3,ASSPSRTSTDTQY
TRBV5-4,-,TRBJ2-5,ASSLPWGGEETQY
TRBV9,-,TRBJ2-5,ASSVGGAGVLETQY
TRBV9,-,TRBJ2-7,ASSVGTGVYEQY
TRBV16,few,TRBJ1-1,ASRTPGQENTEAF
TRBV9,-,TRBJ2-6,ASSDRTGAGANVLT
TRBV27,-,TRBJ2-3,ASSLPGLAGGTDTQY
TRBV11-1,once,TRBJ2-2,ASSPQGLPANTGELF
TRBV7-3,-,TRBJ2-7,ASTLQGYEQY
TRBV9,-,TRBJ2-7,ASSVGLAGDYEQY
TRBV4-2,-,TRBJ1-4,ASSQDGDRVRSNEKLF
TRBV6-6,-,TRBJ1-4,ASFMMGVGDEKLF
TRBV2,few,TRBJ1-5,ASSEAARGNQPQH
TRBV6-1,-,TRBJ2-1,ASSERPLHEQF
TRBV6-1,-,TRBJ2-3,ASKEITDTQY
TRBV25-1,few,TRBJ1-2,ASSGGHLYGYT
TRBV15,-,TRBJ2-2,ATSRGTSGTGELF
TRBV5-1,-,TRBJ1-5,ASSTNGQRGSNQPQH
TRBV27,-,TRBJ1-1,ASSWGTPNTEAF
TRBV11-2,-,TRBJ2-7,ASSFQATGVLYEQY
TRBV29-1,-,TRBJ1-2,SVDGTYGYT
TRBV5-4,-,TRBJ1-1,ASSGGTGVSEAF
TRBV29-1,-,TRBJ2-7,SVTAPGEQY
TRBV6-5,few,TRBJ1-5,ASSADRDNQPQH
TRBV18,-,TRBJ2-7,ASSPGSYYEQY